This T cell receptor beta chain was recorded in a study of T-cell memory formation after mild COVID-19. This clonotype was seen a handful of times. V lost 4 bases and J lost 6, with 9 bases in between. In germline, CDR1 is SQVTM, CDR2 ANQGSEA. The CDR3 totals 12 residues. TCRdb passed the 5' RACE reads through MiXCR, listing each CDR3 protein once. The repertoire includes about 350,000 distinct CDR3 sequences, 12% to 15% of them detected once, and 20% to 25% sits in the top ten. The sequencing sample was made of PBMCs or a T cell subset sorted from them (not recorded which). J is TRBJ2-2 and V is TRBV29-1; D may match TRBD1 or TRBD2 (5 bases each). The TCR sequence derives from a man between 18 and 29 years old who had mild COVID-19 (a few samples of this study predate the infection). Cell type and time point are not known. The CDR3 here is CSVGWGPGELFF. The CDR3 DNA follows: TGCAGCGTTGGCTGGGGACCCGGGGAGCTGTTTTTT.